Listed here are 5 T cell receptor beta chains from one sample, sequenced in a study of metastatic and nonmetastatic thyroid tumors. Each patient went into thyroid surgery without having received any treatment. MiXCR re-clonotyped the PCR reads for TCRdb. Found here are some 15,000 clones, under 15% of them singletons; the top ten hold around 15%. Sample: tumor tissue. All receptors come from a female donor with papillary thyroid cancer or a benign thyroid nodule (not recorded which). Some clones in this sample may be carry-over from other donors' samples.

This clone was seen many times. The DNA for the CDR3 is TGTGCCAGCAGCGCCCGACAGGGCCAAGAGACCCAGTACTTC. Encoded protein: CASSARQGQETQYF. This chain links TRBV9 with TRBJ2-5, with 7 bases that match TRBD1. CDR1 SGDLS and CDR2 YYNGEE come from the germline V gene. The J segment lost 1 base and the V segment lost 3 bases, leaving 3 bases of the junction unmatched. The CDR3 runs 14 residues.

This clone is medium-sized. The chain recombines TRBV6-5 with TRBJ2-5; 9 nucleotides match TRBD1. Germline values: CDR1 MNHEY, CDR2 SVGAGI. J was trimmed by 10 bases and V by 0 bases; bases with no gene match: 18. This CDR3 is 18 amino acids long. CDR3 DNA sequence: TGTGCCAGCAGTTACTCCTGGAGGACAGGGGACCTTAAGGGGGTCCAGTACTTC. It codes for CASSYSWRTGDLKGVQYF.

This clone was recorded many times. A much larger clone lies one base from this, so it may be a read error. This chain uses TRBV2 with TRBJ2-6; weak D call: TRBD1 (5 bases). The CDR3 is made up of 13 amino acids. The germline CDR1 and CDR2 sequences are SNHLY and FYNNEI. The CDR3 DNA reads TGTGCCAGCAAGGCATCTGGGGCCAACGTCCCGACTTTC. Protein: CASKASGANVPTF.

Ten or more counts support this clone. The V and J genes are TRBV20-1 and TRBJ2-7; D is uncertain. The CDR3 has 13 amino acids. Trimming took off 3 bases at V and 2 bases at J, with 11 bases between the two ends. Germline CDR1 and CDR2: DFQATT and SNEGSKA (reference sequence). The CDR3 DNA sequence: TGCAGTGCTAGCACCCGGCAAACCTACGAGCAGTACTTC. Translation: CSASTRQTYEQYF.

This clone has a count of ten or more. The CDR3 region has the DNA TGTGCCACCAGCTTAACAGGGTGGGATGGCTACACCTTC. Protein product: CATSLTGWDGYTF. The V gene is TRBV15, the J gene TRBJ1-2, with D maybe TRBD1 (6 bases). Germline V gene sequence: CDR1 LNHNV, CDR2 YYDKDF (reference sequence). The CDR3 totals 13 residues. V lost 5 bases to trimming and J lost 6 bases, with 13 bases between them. Supplemented by reference TRBV15 and TRBJ1-2, the full variable domain reads DAMVIQNPRYQVTQFGKPVTLSCSQTLNHNVMYWYQQKSSQAPKLLFHYYDKDFNNEADTPDNFQSRRPNTSFCFLDIRSPGLGDTAMYLCATSLTGWDGYTFGSGTRLTVV.